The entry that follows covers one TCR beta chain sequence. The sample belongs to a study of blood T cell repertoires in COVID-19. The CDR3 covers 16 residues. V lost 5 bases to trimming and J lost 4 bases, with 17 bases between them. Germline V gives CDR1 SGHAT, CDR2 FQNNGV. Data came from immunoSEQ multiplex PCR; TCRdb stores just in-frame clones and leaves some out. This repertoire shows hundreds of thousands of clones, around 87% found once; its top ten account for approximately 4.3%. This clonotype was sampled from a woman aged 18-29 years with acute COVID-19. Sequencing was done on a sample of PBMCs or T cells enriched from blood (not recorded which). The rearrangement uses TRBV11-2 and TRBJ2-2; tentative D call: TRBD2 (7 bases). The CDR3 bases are TGTGCCAGCAGCCCAAGGGGGAGGGGTGGCACCGGGGAGCTGTTTTTT. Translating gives CASSPRGRGGTGELFF. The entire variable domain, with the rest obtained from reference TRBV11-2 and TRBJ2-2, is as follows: EAGVAQSPRYKIIEKRQSVAFWCNPISGHATLYWYQQILGQGPKLLIQFQNNGVVDDSQLPKDRFSAERLKGVDSTLKIQPAKLEDSAVYLCASSPRGRGGTGELFFGEGSRLTVL.